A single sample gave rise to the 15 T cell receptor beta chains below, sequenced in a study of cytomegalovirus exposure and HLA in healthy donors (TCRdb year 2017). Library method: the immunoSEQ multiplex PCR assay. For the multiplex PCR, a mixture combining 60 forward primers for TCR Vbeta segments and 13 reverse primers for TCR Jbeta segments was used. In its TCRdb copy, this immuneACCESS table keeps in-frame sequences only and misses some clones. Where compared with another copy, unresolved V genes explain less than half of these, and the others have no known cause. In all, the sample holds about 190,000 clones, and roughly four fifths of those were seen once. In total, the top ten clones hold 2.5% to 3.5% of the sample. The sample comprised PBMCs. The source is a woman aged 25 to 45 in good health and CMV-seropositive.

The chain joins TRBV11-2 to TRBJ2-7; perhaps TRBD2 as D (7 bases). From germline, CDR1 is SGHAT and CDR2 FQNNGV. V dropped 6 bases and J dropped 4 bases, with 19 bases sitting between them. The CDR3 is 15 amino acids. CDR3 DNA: TGTGCCAGCAGTCCCCTAGGGGGGGCGGGGTACGAGCAGTACTTC. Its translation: CASSPLGGAGYEQYF.

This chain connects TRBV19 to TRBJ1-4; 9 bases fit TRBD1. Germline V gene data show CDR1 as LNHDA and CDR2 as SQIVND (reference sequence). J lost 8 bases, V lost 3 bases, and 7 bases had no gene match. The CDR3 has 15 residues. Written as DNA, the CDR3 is TGTGCCAGTAGTATTGCGACAGGGGGGGCAGAAAAACTGTTTTTT. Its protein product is CASSIATGGAEKLFF.

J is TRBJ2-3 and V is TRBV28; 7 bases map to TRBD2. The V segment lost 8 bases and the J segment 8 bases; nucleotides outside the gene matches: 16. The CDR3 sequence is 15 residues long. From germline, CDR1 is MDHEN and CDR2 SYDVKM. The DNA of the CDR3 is TGTGCCAGCGGGGGGGGGTCCACCTCCGGGACTACGCAGTATTTT. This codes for CASGGGSTSGTTQYF.

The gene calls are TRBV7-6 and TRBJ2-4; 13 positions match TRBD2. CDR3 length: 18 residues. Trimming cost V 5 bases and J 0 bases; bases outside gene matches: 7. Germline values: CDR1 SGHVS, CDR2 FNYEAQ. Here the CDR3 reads CASSRTSGRTLAKNIQYF. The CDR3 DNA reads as TGTGCCAGCAGCCGGACTAGCGGGAGAACTCTAGCCAAAAACATTCAGTACTTC.

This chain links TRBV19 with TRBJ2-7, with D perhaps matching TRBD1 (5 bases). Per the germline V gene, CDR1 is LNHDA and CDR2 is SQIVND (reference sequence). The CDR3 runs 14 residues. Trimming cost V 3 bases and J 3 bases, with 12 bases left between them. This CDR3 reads CASSMAAGIYEQYF. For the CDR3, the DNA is TGTGCCAGTAGTATGGCGGCAGGGATCTACGAGCAGTACTTC.

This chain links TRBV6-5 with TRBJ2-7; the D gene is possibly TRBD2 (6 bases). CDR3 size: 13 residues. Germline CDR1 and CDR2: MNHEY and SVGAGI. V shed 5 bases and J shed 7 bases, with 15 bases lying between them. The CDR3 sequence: CASSESGVREQYF. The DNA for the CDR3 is TGTGCCAGCAGTGAATCGGGGGTACGGGAGCAGTACTTC.

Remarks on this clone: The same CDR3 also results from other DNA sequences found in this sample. The CDR3 DNA sequence: TGTGCCAGTAGTACGACAGGAGGCTACGAGCAGTACTTC. Protein: CASSTTGGYEQYF. The V call is TRBV19, the J call TRBJ2-7, with D possibly TRBD1 on 6 matching bases. V was shortened by 4 bases and J by 3 bases, with 10 bases between the two germline ends. Per the germline V gene, CDR1 is LNHDA and CDR2 is SQIVND (reference sequence). The CDR3 is 13 amino acids.

In DNA form, the CDR3 reads TGTGCCAGCAGTTACCTCGGAACTAATGAAAAACTGTTTTTT. Residues: CASSYLGTNEKLFF. The V and J genes are TRBV6-5 and TRBJ1-4; no clear D. The germline CDR1 and CDR2 sequences are MNHEY and SVGAGI. The CDR3 covers 14 residues. V lost 2 bases, J lost 1 base, and 5 bases lay in between.

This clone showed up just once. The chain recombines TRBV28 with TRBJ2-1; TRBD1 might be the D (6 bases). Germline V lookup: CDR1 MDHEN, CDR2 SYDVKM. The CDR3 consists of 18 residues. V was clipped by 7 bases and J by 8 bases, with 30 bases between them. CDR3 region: CASTPVGGGGDRPDEQFF. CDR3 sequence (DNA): TGTGCCAGCACCCCCGTTGGTGGTGGGGGCGATAGACCCGATGAGCAGTTCTTC.

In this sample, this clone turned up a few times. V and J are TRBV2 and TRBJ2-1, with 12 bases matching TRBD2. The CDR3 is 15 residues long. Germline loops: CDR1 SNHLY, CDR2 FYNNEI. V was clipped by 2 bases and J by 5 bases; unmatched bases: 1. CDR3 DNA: TGTGCCAGCAGTGAAAGACTAGCGGGAGACAATGAGCAGTTCTTC. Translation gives CASSERLAGDNEQFF.

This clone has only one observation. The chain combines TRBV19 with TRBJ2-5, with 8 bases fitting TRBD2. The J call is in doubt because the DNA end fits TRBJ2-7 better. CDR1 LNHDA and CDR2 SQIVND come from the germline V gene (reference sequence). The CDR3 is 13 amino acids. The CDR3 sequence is CATRAGVIDEQYF. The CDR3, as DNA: TGTGCCACCCGAGCGGGAGTTATAGACGAGCAGTACTTC.

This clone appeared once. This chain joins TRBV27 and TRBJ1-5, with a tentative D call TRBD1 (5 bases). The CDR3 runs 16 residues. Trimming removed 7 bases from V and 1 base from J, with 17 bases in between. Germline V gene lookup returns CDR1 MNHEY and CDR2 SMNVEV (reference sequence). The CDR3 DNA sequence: TGTGCCAGCAAAGGGGAAGGATATCGGAGCAATCAGCCCCAGCATTTT. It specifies CASKGEGYRSNQPQHF.

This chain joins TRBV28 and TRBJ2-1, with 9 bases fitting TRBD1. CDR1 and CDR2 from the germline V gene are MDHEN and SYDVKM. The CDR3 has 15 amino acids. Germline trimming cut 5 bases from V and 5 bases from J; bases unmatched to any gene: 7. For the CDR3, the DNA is TGTGCCAGCAGTCTAGGGACAGGGTGGGACAATGAGCAGTTCTTC. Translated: CASSLGTGWDNEQFF.

The DNA of the CDR3 is TGTGCCAGCAGCTTACGGACAGGGGCAGGGGAGACCCAGTACTTC. Its protein product is CASSLRTGAGETQYF. The chain couples TRBV13 to TRBJ2-5; TRBD1 aligns across 9 bases. V lost 2 bases, J lost 5 bases, and 6 bases stayed unmatched. CDR1 and CDR2 (germline): PRHDT, FYEKMQ (reference sequence). The CDR3 has 15 amino acids.

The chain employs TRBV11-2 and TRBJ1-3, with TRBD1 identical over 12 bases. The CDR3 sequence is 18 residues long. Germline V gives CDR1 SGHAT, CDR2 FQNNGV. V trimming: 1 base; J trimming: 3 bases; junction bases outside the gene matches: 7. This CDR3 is CASSLGSGTGGLGNTIYF. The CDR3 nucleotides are TGTGCCAGCAGCTTAGGGTCGGGGACAGGGGGCCTTGGAAACACCATATATTTT.